The 31 T cell receptor beta chains given below trace back to one sample, sequenced in a study of blood T cell repertoires in COVID-19. Sequencing used immunoSEQ multiplex PCR; TCRdb keeps in-frame clones, though not all of them. The table includes under 200,000 clones, about 86% detected once. The sequencing sample was made of peripheral blood. Source of these receptors: a human donor with acute or convalescent COVID-19. The donor label of this sample is uncertain.

V is TRBV20-1 and J is TRBJ2-1; D not resolved. The CDR3 has 11 residues. CDR1 is DFQATT and CDR2 is SNEGSKA in the germline V gene (reference sequence). V lost 3 bases to trimming and J lost 9 bases, with 9 bases between them. The CDR3 reads CSASLLGEQFF. CDR3 nucleotides: TGCAGTGCTAGTCTTCTCGGTGAGCAGTTCTTC.

This chain joins TRBV7-8 and TRBJ2-3; 7 nucleotides line up with TRBD1. Germline loops: CDR1 SGHVS, CDR2 FQNEAQ. This CDR3 spans 16 amino acids. V was pared by 5 bases and J by 4 bases, with 12 bases of the junction left unmatched. CDR3 in DNA: TGTGCCAGCAGCCCATACAGGGGCTCAGGGGCAGATACGCAGTATTTT. Translation: CASSPYRGSGADTQYF.

The rearrangement joins TRBV5-6 to TRBJ2-3, with D possibly being TRBD2 (6 bases). This CDR3 has 15 residues. Per germline, CDR1 SGHDT and CDR2 YYEEEE. V lost 4 bases, J lost 4 bases, and 16 bases lay in between. The CDR3 reads CASSRRAVGPDTQYF. For the CDR3, the DNA is TGTGCCAGCAGCCGGAGGGCTGTGGGGCCAGATACGCAGTATTTT.

The rearrangement uses TRBV7-2 and TRBJ2-7; D gene unclear. Germline lookup yields CDR1 SGHTA and CDR2 FQGNSA. With 5 bases removed from V and 4 bases from J, the gap between germline ends came to 9 bases. The CDR3 spans 12 residues. In nucleotides, the CDR3 is TGTGCCAGCAGCGGCCTCTTTTACGAGCAGTACTTC. Amino acid sequence: CASSGLFYEQYF.

V and J are TRBV5-1 and TRBJ1-1, with TRBD1 as a possible D gene (5 bases). Trimming took 0 bases from V and 4 from J, leaving 10 bases between them. Germline CDR1 is SGHRS and CDR2 is YFSETQ. The CDR3 consists of 14 residues. The CDR3 protein is CASSLDPGGTEAFF. The DNA for the CDR3 is TGCGCCAGCAGCTTGGACCCGGGGGGCACTGAAGCTTTCTTT.

The chain joins TRBV11-2 to TRBJ2-7; TRBD2 might be the D (6 bases). The germline gives CDR1 SGHAT, CDR2 FQNNGV. Trimming pared 1 base from V and 3 bases from J, leaving 16 bases between. The length of the CDR3 is 16 residues. The CDR3 protein is CASSLGGVRGGYEQYF. Here the CDR3 DNA reads TGTGCCAGCAGCTTAGGAGGGGTGCGGGGTGGCTACGAGCAGTACTTC. Using reference TRBV11-2 and TRBJ2-7 for the parts outside the CDR3, the full variable domain is EAGVAQSPRYKIIEKRQSVAFWCNPISGHATLYWYQQILGQGPKLLIQFQNNGVVDDSQLPKDRFSAERLKGVDSTLKIQPAKLEDSAVYLCASSLGGVRGGYEQYFGPGTRLTVT.

This clone was counted once. The V and J genes are TRBV11-2 and TRBJ2-1; a weak D match, TRBD2 (5 bases). V was trimmed by 6 bases and J by 1 base, leaving 10 bases between them. This CDR3 has 14 amino acids. Germline CDR1 SGHAT, CDR2 FQNNGV. In DNA form, the CDR3 reads TGTGCCAGCAGTCGTTCGGGATCCTACAATGAGCAGTTCTTC. The encoded protein is CASSRSGSYNEQFF. The variable domain in full, with the rest retrieved from reference TRBV11-2 and TRBJ2-1, is EAGVAQSPRYKIIEKRQSVAFWCNPISGHATLYWYQQILGQGPKLLIQFQNNGVVDDSQLPKDRFSAERLKGVDSTLKIQPAKLEDSAVYLCASSRSGSYNEQFFGPGTRLTVL.

V gene TRBV7-8 combines with J gene TRBJ1-1; D possibly corresponds to TRBD1 (5 bases). The germline V gene encodes CDR1 SGHVS and CDR2 FQNEAQ. The CDR3 consists of 13 residues. V was cut by 2 bases and J by 1 base, with 5 bases left in between. CDR3 bases: TGTGCCAGCAGCTTACAGGGGAACACTGAAGCTTTCTTT. Protein: CASSLQGNTEAFF.

The V call is TRBV5-1, the J call TRBJ1-1; D may be TRBD1 (5 bases). V was cut by 2 bases and J by 5 bases, with 10 bases left in between. The germline CDR1 and CDR2 sequences are SGHRS and YFSETQ. The CDR3 covers 13 residues. CDR3 coding DNA: TGCGCCAGCAGCTTTGGACAAGAAACTGAAGCTTTCTTT. Encoded protein: CASSFGQETEAFF.

A single count supports this clone. The rearrangement uses TRBV19 and TRBJ1-2; the D gene is possibly TRBD1 (6 bases). The ends were cut back, 5 bases at V and 10 bases at J, with 11 bases in the middle. Looked up from germline, CDR1 is LNHDA and CDR2 is SQIVND (reference sequence). This CDR3 comprises 11 residues. The CDR3 DNA sequence: TGTGCCAGTAGTCGACAGGAGGCCTACACCTTC. It yields the protein CASSRQEAYTF.

This chain links TRBV27 with TRBJ1-1, with a tentative D call TRBD1 (6 bases). The germline CDR1 and CDR2 sequences are MNHEY and SMNVEV (reference sequence). CDR3 length equals 15 residues. V was trimmed by 6 bases and J by 6 bases, leaving 20 bases between them. CDR3 sequence: CASRSADRSLSEAFF. The CDR3 bases are TGTGCCAGCAGGTCCGCTGACAGGTCTCTCTCTGAAGCTTTCTTT.

The chain's CDR3 is CASSLSTKGMEETQYF. CDR3 nucleotides: TGTGCCAGCAGCTTATCTACGAAGGGGATGGAAGAGACCCAGTACTTC. The chain couples TRBV11-1 to TRBJ2-5; D possibly corresponds to TRBD1 (5 bases). Deletions cut 2 bases from V and 3 bases from J, with 16 bases between. Looked up from germline, CDR1 is SGHAT and CDR2 is FQDESV (reference sequence). This CDR3 is built from 16 residues.

The chain employs TRBV7-2 and TRBJ1-6, with TRBD1 matching 10 bases. This CDR3 has 15 residues. J lost 8 bases, V lost 5 bases, and 6 bases had no gene match. In germline, CDR1 is SGHTA, CDR2 FQGNSA. The CDR3 spells CASSTTGTGDSPLHF. CDR3 sequence (DNA): TGTGCCAGCAGCACCACCGGGACAGGGGATTCACCCCTCCACTTT.

J is TRBJ1-2 and V is TRBV3-1 (or the pseudogene TRBV3-2); D is uncertain. Per the germline V gene, CDR1 is LGHDT and CDR2 is YNNKEL (reference sequence). The CDR3 contains 11 residues. V gave up 5 bases and J gave up 8 bases, with 9 bases separating them. The chain's CDR3 is CASSAGRGYTF. The CDR3 coding sequence is TGTGCCAGCAGCGCCGGCAGGGGCTACACCTTC.

The chain is built from TRBV19 and TRBJ1-1, with D perhaps TRBD1 (6 bases). V lost 0 bases, J lost 5 bases, and 10 bases lay in between. The germline V gene has CDR1 LNHDA and CDR2 SQIVND (reference sequence). The CDR3 extends over 14 amino acids. CDR3 DNA sequence: TGTGCCAGTAGTATAGAGTGGGGGCGGACTGAAGCTTTCTTT. This encodes CASSIEWGRTEAFF.

The V gene is TRBV6-5, the J gene TRBJ1-1; 7 bases line up with TRBD1. The CDR3 consists of 15 residues. Per germline, CDR1 MNHEY and CDR2 SVGAGI. J gave up 1 base and V 6 bases, and 8 bases lay outside the gene matches. The CDR3 region is CASRAGGRSNTEAFF. The CDR3 region has the DNA TGTGCCAGCAGGGCAGGGGGGAGGTCGAACACTGAAGCTTTCTTT.

The chain couples TRBV7-2 to TRBJ1-5; 9 positions agree with TRBD1. Germline V CDR1 and CDR2: SGHTA, FQGNSA. V gave up 5 bases and J gave up 4 bases; unmatched junction bases: 6. This CDR3 is 15 amino acids long. CDR3 bases: TGTGCCAGCAGCATCCGACAGGGGGGGAATCAGCCCCAGCATTTT. Translated, it gives CASSIRQGGNQPQHF.

The chain carries TRBV7-9 and TRBJ2-3, with a weak D call TRBD2 (5 bases). The CDR3 consists of 17 residues. Germline V lookup: CDR1 SEHNR, CDR2 FQNEAQ (reference sequence). Trimming left V 4 bases short and J 2 bases short, with 19 bases between. The chain's CDR3 is CASSSLWTLPYTDTQYF. Written as DNA, the CDR3 is TGTGCCAGCAGCTCCCTATGGACTCTACCCTACACAGATACGCAGTATTTT. The full variable domain, its missing parts supplied by reference TRBV7-9 and TRBJ2-3, is DTGVSQNPRHKITKRGQNVTFRCDPISEHNRLYWYRQTLGQGPEFLTYFQNEAQLEKSRLLSDRFSAERPKGSFSTLEIQRTEQGDSAMYLCASSSLWTLPYTDTQYFGPGTRLTVL.

The genes are TRBV6-1 and TRBJ1-2; D is unresolved. This CDR3 region has 16 residues. CDR1 is MNHNS, CDR2 SASEGT, per germline. Trimming cost V 1 base and J 4 bases, with 16 bases left between them. The CDR3 DNA sequence: TGTGCCAGCAGTGAAGATTATTTAGAGAGATCCTATGGCTACACCTTC. Residues: CASSEDYLERSYGYTF.

This clone was seen only once. The CDR3, as DNA: TGTGCCAGCAGCCCTAGACTAGCGGAGAGCACCGGGGAGCTGTTTTTT. Protein: CASSPRLAESTGELFF. This rearrangement joins TRBV9 to TRBJ2-2, with 9 nucleotides matching TRBD2. The CDR3 has 16 residues. The J segment lost 4 bases and the V segment lost 4 bases, leaving 8 bases of the junction unmatched. CDR1 is SGDLS, CDR2 YYNGEE, per germline.

J is TRBJ1-2 and V is TRBV6-1; maybe TRBD1 (6 bases). Trimming removed 3 bases at V and 7 bases at J, with 18 bases between. CDR1 is MNHNS, CDR2 SASEGT, per germline. The CDR3 contains 15 residues. As DNA, the CDR3 is TGTGCCAGCAGTGAGGCGGGGGCCCCCGGTAGTGGCTACACCTTC. Translating gives CASSEAGAPGSGYTF.

The chain employs TRBV19 and TRBJ1-1; D gene ambiguous. Germline CDR1 LNHDA, CDR2 SQIVND (reference sequence). Trimming removed 6 bases at V and 2 bases at J, with 13 bases between. This CDR3 comprises 14 residues. CDR3 sequence reads: CASRSGSVNTEAFF. CDR3 in DNA: TGTGCCAGTAGGAGCGGGTCGGTAAACACTGAAGCTTTCTTT.

The chain is built from TRBV11-2 and TRBJ1-2, with a tentative D call TRBD1 (5 bases). The V end lost 1 base, the J end lost 1 base, and 16 bases lay between the germline ends. The germline CDR1 and CDR2 sequences are SGHAT and FQNNGV. The CDR3 contains 17 residues. This CDR3 is CASSLGPDSLGNYGYTF. CDR3 bases: TGTGCCAGCAGCTTAGGCCCCGACAGCCTGGGTAACTATGGCTACACCTTC.

The chain employs TRBV29-1 and TRBJ1-2; no reliable D call. CDR3 length: 14 amino acids. Germline V gene data show CDR1 as SQVTM and CDR2 as ANQGSEA. The V and J ends lost 7 bases and 4 bases respectively, with 19 bases between them. The CDR3 coding sequence is TGCAGCGCTTTCCGGTCGGGTCAAGGCTATGGCTACACCTTC. Encoded protein: CSAFRSGQGYGYTF.

This rearrangement joins TRBV5-6 to TRBJ2-5; 11 nucleotides line up with TRBD2. V lost 4 bases to trimming and J lost 3 bases; unmatched junction nucleotides: 8. The length of the CDR3 is 16 residues. Germline lookup yields CDR1 SGHDT and CDR2 YYEEEE. DNA for the CDR3: TGTGCCAGCAGCAACAAGGGACTAGCGGCAGAAGAGACCCAGTACTTC. Encoded protein: CASSNKGLAAEETQYF.

The V call is TRBV6-5, the J call TRBJ2-7; 8 nucleotides agree with TRBD1. Germline values: CDR1 MNHEY, CDR2 SVGAGI. J was trimmed by 1 base and V by 7 bases; bases with no gene match: 9. The CDR3 is 15 residues long. Here the CDR3 reads CASTRGQVSSYEQYF. CDR3 nucleotide sequence: TGTGCCAGCACCAGGGGACAGGTGTCTTCCTACGAGCAGTACTTC.

This clone appeared a few times. The chain employs TRBV30 and TRBJ1-2; D unclear. Germline V gene data show CDR1 as GTSNPN and CDR2 as SVGIG (reference sequence). The CDR3 covers 13 residues. The V and J ends lost 0 bases and 4 bases respectively, with 9 bases between them. The CDR3, as DNA: TGTGCCTGGAGTGTAGAGGCTACCTATGGCTACACCTTC. Translation: CAWSVEATYGYTF.

Written as DNA, the CDR3 is TGTGCCAGCAGCCCCCCAGGGGGCTACGAGCAGTACTTC. The encoded protein is CASSPPGGYEQYF. The chain has TRBV7-2 and TRBJ2-7, with 7 positions matching TRBD1. The germline V gene encodes CDR1 SGHTA and CDR2 FQGNSA. This CDR3 region has 13 residues. The V segment lost 5 bases and the J segment 3 bases; nucleotides outside the gene matches: 4.

The gene calls are TRBV7-2 and TRBJ2-1; D might be TRBD2 (5 bases). V was cut by 6 bases and J by 6 bases, with 21 bases left in between. Per the germline V gene, CDR1 is SGHTA and CDR2 is FQGNSA. This CDR3 spans 16 amino acids. This chain's CDR3 is CASRGEGSSLFNEQFF. The CDR3 coding sequence is TGTGCCAGCAGGGGAGAAGGTTCCTCGTTGTTCAATGAGCAGTTCTTC.

The V call is TRBV20-1, the J call TRBJ2-2, with D unresolved. This CDR3 has 11 residues. The V end was cut by 4 bases, the J end by 6 bases, with 6 bases between. The germline V gene has CDR1 DFQATT and CDR2 SNEGSKA (reference sequence). The CDR3 is CSANGAGELFF. The CDR3, as DNA: TGCAGTGCTAACGGTGCCGGGGAGCTGTTTTTT.

The J gene is TRBJ1-2, the V gene TRBV2; D perhaps matches TRBD1 (6 bases). The germline gives CDR1 SNHLY, CDR2 FYNNEI. The CDR3 loop spans 14 amino acids. Trimming stripped 6 bases from V and 6 bases from J, with 17 bases between. The CDR3 region is CASSAGVTNDGYTF. The DNA for the CDR3 is TGTGCCAGCAGCGCAGGGGTAACGAATGATGGCTACACCTTC.